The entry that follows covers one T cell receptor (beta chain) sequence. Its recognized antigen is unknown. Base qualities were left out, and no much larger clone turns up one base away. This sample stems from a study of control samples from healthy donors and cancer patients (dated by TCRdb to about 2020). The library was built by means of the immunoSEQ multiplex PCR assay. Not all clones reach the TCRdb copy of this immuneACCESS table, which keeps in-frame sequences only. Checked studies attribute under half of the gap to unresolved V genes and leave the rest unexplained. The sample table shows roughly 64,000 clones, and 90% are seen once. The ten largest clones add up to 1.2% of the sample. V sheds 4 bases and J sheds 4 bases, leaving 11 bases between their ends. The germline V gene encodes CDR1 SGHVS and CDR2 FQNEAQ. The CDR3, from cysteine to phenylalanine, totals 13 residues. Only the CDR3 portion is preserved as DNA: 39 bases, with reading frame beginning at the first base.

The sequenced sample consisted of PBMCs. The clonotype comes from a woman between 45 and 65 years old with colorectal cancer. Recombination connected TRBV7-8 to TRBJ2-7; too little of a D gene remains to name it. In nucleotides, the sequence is TGTGCCAGCAGCTCTTACGACACATACGAGCAGTACTTC. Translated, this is CASSSYDTYEQYF.